One sample yielded the 27 T cell receptor beta chains listed below, sequenced in a study of blood T cell repertoires in COVID-19. Clones were read by immunoSEQ multiplex PCR, and TCRdb kept only the in-frame ones, dropping some. The data contain a few hundred thousand clones, roughly nine tenths of them singletons. The sample was peripheral blood. The receptors here all came from a young man with active or convalescent COVID-19.

The rearrangement links TRBV19 to TRBJ1-5; D possibly corresponds to TRBD1 (5 bases). Trimming took 3 bases from V and 3 from J, leaving 12 bases between them. This CDR3 has 15 amino acids. Germline V CDR1 and CDR2: LNHDA, SQIVND (reference sequence). The CDR3 sequence is CASSMGDSNNQPQHF. The DNA for the CDR3 is TGTGCCAGTAGTATGGGTGACAGCAACAATCAGCCCCAGCATTTT.

The chain links TRBV7-2 to TRBJ2-1; 7 bases fit TRBD1. The CDR3 has 14 amino acids. The trim removed 5 bases at V and 7 bases at J, leaving 8 bases unmatched. Germline V lookup: CDR1 SGHTA, CDR2 FQGNSA. CDR3 amino acids: CASSLNYRGNEQFF. CDR3 nucleotides: TGTGCCAGCAGCCTGAACTACAGGGGAAATGAGCAGTTCTTC.

V is TRBV6-2 or TRBV6-3 and J is TRBJ1-5; no reliable D call. Germline CDR1 is MNHEY and CDR2 is SVGEGT. Trimming took 5 bases from V and 9 from J, leaving 11 bases between them. This CDR3 has 12 residues. This CDR3 is CASSPPLWPQHF. The CDR3 DNA follows: TGTGCCAGCAGTCCCCCTTTGTGGCCCCAGCATTTT.

This rearrangement joins TRBV29-1 to TRBJ1-2, with 12 nucleotides matching TRBD1. V shed 4 bases, J shed 6 bases, and the junction held 15 bases outside the gene matches. Germline V CDR1 and CDR2: SQVTM, ANQGSEA. This CDR3 comprises 17 residues. The CDR3 coding sequence is TGCAGCGTTGGAAGTTTGGGACAGGGGGCGTCTGGGGATGGCTACACCTTC. It translates to CSVGSLGQGASGDGYTF.

The chain combines TRBV5-1 with TRBJ1-2; D not certain. The CDR3 is made up of 15 amino acids. V dropped 3 bases and J dropped 6 bases, with 18 bases sitting between them. In germline, CDR1 is SGHRS, CDR2 YFSETQ. The CDR3 is CASSYDPLEAHGYTF. CDR3 DNA sequence: TGCGCCAGCAGCTACGACCCGCTGGAGGCACATGGCTACACCTTC. Using reference TRBV5-1 and TRBJ1-2 for the parts outside the CDR3, the full variable domain is KAGVTQTPRYLIKTRGQQVTLSCSPISGHRSVSWYQQTPGQGLQFLFEYFSETQRNKGNFPGRFSGRQFSNSRSEMNVSTLELGDSALYLCASSYDPLEAHGYTFGSGTRLTVV.

The genes are TRBV27 and TRBJ2-1, with 8 nucleotides matching TRBD2. The CDR3 is made up of 21 amino acids. CDR1 and CDR2 (germline): MNHEY, SMNVEV (reference sequence). The trim removed 6 bases at V and 3 bases at J, leaving 25 bases unmatched. Here the CDR3 reads CASRGTVKSPAGDFSYNEQFF. CDR3 DNA sequence: TGTGCCAGCAGGGGAACGGTCAAGAGTCCAGCGGGGGATTTTAGCTACAATGAGCAGTTCTTC.

This rearrangement joins TRBV19 to TRBJ1-5; possible D gene TRBD1, 5 bases. The V and J ends lost 3 bases and 1 base respectively, with 19 bases between them. The CDR3 covers 18 residues. The germline V gene has CDR1 LNHDA and CDR2 SQIVND (reference sequence). In DNA, the CDR3 is TGTGCCAGTAGTATTGGGAGGGGCGCCCATCTAAGCAATCAGCCCCAGCATTTT. Protein product: CASSIGRGAHLSNQPQHF.

The chain has TRBV9 and TRBJ1-1; D ambiguous. The CDR3 length is 14 residues. The germline CDR1 and CDR2 sequences are SGDLS and YYNGEE. The V and J ends lost 0 bases and 3 bases respectively, with 9 bases between them. CDR3 sequence: CASSVGPGHTEAFF. As DNA, the CDR3 is TGTGCCAGCAGCGTAGGCCCTGGGCACACTGAAGCTTTCTTT.

The chain has TRBV20-1 and TRBJ1-5; tentatively, D is TRBD1 (6 bases). Germline assignment: CDR1 DFQATT and CDR2 SNEGSKA (reference sequence). Trimming pared 3 bases from V and 2 bases from J, leaving 11 bases between. The CDR3 runs to 14 residues. The CDR3 DNA follows: TGCAGTGCTAGTATGCCAGGGGGCAATCAGCCCCAGCATTTT. It is translated as CSASMPGGNQPQHF.

This chain joins TRBV5-1 and TRBJ2-5; 7 bases map to TRBD2. V lost 6 bases and J lost 2; bases outside the gene matches: 10. CDR1 is SGHRS, CDR2 YFSETQ, per germline. The CDR3 consists of 15 residues. The DNA for the CDR3 is TGCGCCAGCACCGAATACGTCGGGGGGCAAGAGACCCAGTACTTC. Protein sequence: CASTEYVGGQETQYF.

The rearrangement joins TRBV7-3 to TRBJ2-3, with D unresolved. Germline V lookup: CDR1 SGHTA, CDR2 FQGTGA. V lost 4 bases to trimming and J lost 6 bases, with 11 bases between them. The CDR3 sequence is 13 residues long. CDR3 coding DNA: TGTGCCAGCAGCTCTGTAGACTGGGATACGCAGTATTTT. Protein sequence: CASSSVDWDTQYF.

The J gene is TRBJ2-2, the V gene TRBV9, with TRBD2 identical over 9 bases. In germline, CDR1 is SGDLS, CDR2 YYNGEE. The CDR3 loop spans 19 amino acids. Trimming took 4 bases from V and 0 from J; bases not matched to a gene: 13. CDR3: CASSQTGLAGLANTGELFF. In nucleotides, the CDR3 is TGTGCCAGCAGCCAAACGGGGCTAGCGGGACTCGCGAACACCGGGGAGCTGTTTTTT.

The V and J genes are TRBV4-2 and TRBJ2-3; perhaps TRBD2 as D (6 bases). Germline CDR1 LGHNA, CDR2 YNFKEQ. The CDR3 has 18 amino acids. The V end was cut by 3 bases, the J end by 2 bases, with 21 bases between. CDR3 amino acids: CASSQAPASGGPTDTQYF. CDR3 coding DNA: TGTGCCAGCAGCCAGGCGCCTGCCTCCGGAGGGCCCACAGATACGCAGTATTTT.

V usage is TRBV5-1 and J usage is TRBJ1-5, with D possibly TRBD1 on 6 matching bases. In germline, CDR1 is SGHRS, CDR2 YFSETQ. V lost 3 bases and J 0 bases, leaving 16 bases between the germline ends. The CDR3 loop spans 17 amino acids. Here the CDR3 DNA reads TGCGCCAGCAGCTGCCCCGGACAGAGACTTAGCAATCAGCCCCAGCATTTT. Its translation is CASSCPGQRLSNQPQHF.

This rearrangement joins TRBV6-5 to TRBJ2-3, with 11 positions matching TRBD2. Germline loops: CDR1 MNHEY, CDR2 SVGAGI. V was pared by 0 bases and J by 6 bases, with 5 bases of the junction left unmatched. CDR3 length equals 16 residues. In DNA, the CDR3 is TGTGCCAGCAGTTACTCGGCTAGCGGGAGGTTGGATACGCAGTATTTT. It translates to CASSYSASGRLDTQYF.

CDR3 nucleotides: TGTGCCAGCAGTCCAACTAGCGGGGGGGCCGGGGAGACCCAGTACTTC. It encodes CASSPTSGGAGETQYF. This chain uses TRBV27 with TRBJ2-5; 13 positions match TRBD2. Germline-derived CDR1 and CDR2 are MNHEY and SMNVEV (reference sequence). After removal of 5 bases from V and 5 bases from J, the junction contained 8 bases not matched to a gene. This CDR3 is 16 amino acids long.

The chain employs TRBV27 and TRBJ1-1; the D is unclear. Trimming shortened V by 3 bases and J by 1 base, and 6 bases separated the two germline ends. CDR1 is MNHEY, CDR2 SMNVEV, per germline (reference sequence). The CDR3 runs 13 residues. The CDR3: CASSFAANTEAFF. The CDR3 coding sequence is TGTGCCAGCAGTTTCGCGGCGAACACTGAAGCTTTCTTT.

The V call is TRBV3-1 (or the pseudogene TRBV3-2), the J call TRBJ1-4; D is uncertain. The CDR3 sequence is 13 residues long. V was trimmed by 2 bases and J by 7 bases, leaving 8 bases between them. Germline CDR1 is LGHDT and CDR2 is YNNKEL (reference sequence). The CDR3: CASSQTGSEKLFF. The CDR3 DNA reads TGTGCCAGCAGCCAAACCGGTAGTGAAAAACTGTTTTTT.

This clone has only a few counts. This chain links TRBV5-4 with TRBJ2-5; TRBD1 matches 9 bases. This CDR3 spans 15 amino acids. The germline gives CDR1 SGHNT, CDR2 YYREEE (reference sequence). Trimming cost V 4 bases and J 4 bases; bases outside gene matches: 8. As DNA, the CDR3 is TGTGCCAGCAGCACGGCGACAGGGGGGGCAGAGACCCAGTACTTC. It encodes CASSTATGGAETQYF.

The J gene is TRBJ2-1, the V gene TRBV4-3; TRBD2 aligns across 7 bases. The germline V gene has CDR1 LGHNA and CDR2 YSLEER. The CDR3 length is 16 residues. V trimming: 1 base; J trimming: 7 bases; junction bases outside the gene matches: 10. The DNA of the CDR3 is TGCGCCAGCAGCCAAGGGGACGGGGGGTGGTTGAATGAGCAGTTCTTC. This codes for CASSQGDGGWLNEQFF.

The J gene is TRBJ1-2, the V gene TRBV7-9; D possibly corresponds to TRBD1 (5 bases). Germline V CDR1 and CDR2: SEHNR, FQNEAQ (reference sequence). The CDR3 has 16 residues. V lost 4 bases to trimming and J lost 4 bases, with 19 bases between them. The CDR3 coding sequence is TGTGCCAGCAGCTCCTTAAATACTGACAGATCCTATGGCTACACCTTC. Translated: CASSSLNTDRSYGYTF.

The chain is built from TRBV19 and TRBJ2-1; 9 nucleotides line up with TRBD2. The V gene end was trimmed by 7 bases and the J gene end by 8 bases; junction bases not matched to a gene: 6. The CDR3 length is 13 residues. CDR1 is LNHDA, CDR2 SQIVND, per germline (reference sequence). CDR3 sequence (DNA): TGTGCCAGTATGCGGGGGGGCTTGGATGAGCAGTTCTTC. Its translation: CASMRGGLDEQFF.

This clone appeared a single time. V is TRBV7-2 and J is TRBJ2-7; 10 nucleotides agree with TRBD2. Germline assignment: CDR1 SGHTA and CDR2 FQGNSA. The CDR3 is 15 residues long. With V trimmed by 1 base and J by 2 bases, 2 bases remained unmatched. The DNA for the CDR3 is TGTGCCAGCAGCTTAGTCCTAGCGGGAGCCTACGAGCAGTACTTC. Translation gives CASSLVLAGAYEQYF. The entire variable domain, with the rest obtained from reference TRBV7-2 and TRBJ2-7, is as follows: GAGVSQSPSNKVTEKGKDVELRCDPISGHTALYWYRQSLGQGLEFLIYFQGNSAPDKSGLPSDRFSAERTGGSVSTLTIQRTQQEDSAVYLCASSLVLAGAYEQYFGPGTRLTVT.

The chain joins TRBV5-5 to TRBJ2-5, with a tentative D call TRBD2 (6 bases). The germline gives CDR1 SGHKS, CDR2 YYEKEE (reference sequence). This CDR3 is 15 amino acids long. V lost 1 base and J lost 2, with 12 bases in between. CDR3 region: CASSLRAGGQETQYF. CDR3 sequence (DNA): TGTGCCAGCAGCTTGCGAGCCGGGGGACAAGAGACCCAGTACTTC.

This clone was counted a few times. The genes are TRBV5-8 and TRBJ1-2; a possible D gene is TRBD1 (5 bases). Germline CDR1 and CDR2: SGHTS and YDEGEE. Trimming shortened V by 2 bases and J by 1 base, and 9 bases separated the two germline ends. CDR3 length: 14 amino acids. The CDR3 sequence is CASSFDRLNYGYTF. The DNA of the CDR3 is TGTGCCAGCAGCTTTGACAGACTTAACTATGGCTACACCTTC.

The chain links TRBV5-1 to TRBJ1-1; 9 bases are a match to TRBD1. CDR3 size: 15 residues. Germline V gene data show CDR1 as SGHRS and CDR2 as YFSETQ. The V gene end was trimmed by 3 bases and the J gene end by 0 bases; junction bases not matched to a gene: 3. The chain's CDR3 is CASSWGQGVNTEAFF. CDR3 nucleotide sequence: TGCGCCAGCAGCTGGGGACAGGGTGTGAACACTGAAGCTTTCTTT.

This clone has a handful of counts. The V call is TRBV20-1, the J call TRBJ1-5, with TRBD1 matching 11 bases. Germline V CDR1 and CDR2: DFQATT, SNEGSKA (reference sequence). CDR3 size: 15 residues. The V segment lost 3 bases and the J segment 7 bases; nucleotides outside the gene matches: 8. CDR3 sequence: CSASTDRGLGQPQHF. Here the CDR3 DNA reads TGCAGTGCTAGTACGGACAGGGGGCTCGGACAGCCCCAGCATTTT.